The next 10 T cell receptor beta chains were all read from a single sample in a study of high-grade serous ovarian cancer treatment subgroups. Some clones are missing from TCRdb's copy, which holds only in-frame ones; the method was immunoSEQ multiplex PCR. The data contain approximately 30,000 clones, around 80% of them singletons. The tumor samples were collected prior to definitive surgery or chemotherapy. Sequencing was carried out using tumor tissue. The source is a human donor with high-grade serous ovarian cancer.

The rearrangement uses TRBV21-1 and TRBJ1-2. TRBV21-1 is assigned pseudogene status. The length of the CDR3 is 9 residues. The CDR3 coding sequence is TGTGCCCCCCCCGATGGCTACACCTTC. Encoded protein: CAPPDGYTF.

In DNA form, the CDR3 reads TGCGCCAGCGGACTCACAGGGGGGCAGACTGAAGCTTTCTTT. Translation gives CASGLTGGQTEAFF. The J gene is TRBJ1-1, the V gene TRBV10-2, with 8 bases fitting TRBD1. The germline gives CDR1 WSHSY, CDR2 SAAADI. This CDR3 has 14 amino acids. Trimming removed 8 bases from V and 5 bases from J; junction bases left unmatched: 10.

The chain joins TRBV27 to TRBJ2-7; D may be TRBD1 or TRBD2 (9 bases each). The CDR3 has 16 amino acids. V lost 5 bases to trimming and J lost 4 bases, with 21 bases between them. Germline CDR1 and CDR2: MNHEY and SMNVEV (reference sequence). CDR3 in amino acids: CASSPAGGTGRYEQYF. The DNA for the CDR3 is TGTGCCAGCAGTCCGGCGGGGGGGACAGGGAGATACGAGCAGTACTTC.

This sequence joins TRBV4-1 and TRBJ2-2, with a weak D call TRBD2 (6 bases). CDR3 size: 15 residues. Germline CDR1 MGHRA, CDR2 YSYEKL. V dropped 5 bases and J dropped 3 bases, with 13 bases sitting between them. The CDR3 DNA is TGCGCCAGCAGCTCCCTGGGGGAGGACACCGGGGAGCTGTTTTTT. This gives the protein CASSSLGEDTGELFF.

The chain couples TRBV10-2 to TRBJ2-3; TRBD2 matches 11 bases. After removal of 7 bases from V and 3 bases from J, the junction contained 6 bases not matched to a gene. Germline V gene sequence: CDR1 WSHSY, CDR2 SAAADI. CDR3 length: 15 residues. CDR3 residues: CASKGGTSGTDTQYF. In DNA form, the CDR3 reads TGCGCCAGCAAGGGGGGGACTAGCGGTACAGATACGCAGTATTTT.

The rearrangement links TRBV7-8 to TRBJ2-1, with 10 bases fitting TRBD2. In germline, CDR1 is SGHVS, CDR2 FQNEAQ. The V gene end was trimmed by 5 bases and the J gene end by 10 bases; junction bases not matched to a gene: 14. This CDR3 is 16 amino acids long. The CDR3 here is CASSPKREGARREQFF. The CDR3 coding sequence is TGTGCCAGCAGCCCAAAGCGGGAGGGTGCAAGACGAGAGCAGTTCTTC.

The chain joins TRBV5-8 to TRBJ1-1; a weak D match, TRBD1 (6 bases). The CDR3 runs 14 residues. Germline lookup yields CDR1 SGHTS and CDR2 YDEGEE. Between the trimmed V and J ends, which lost 0 bases and 8 bases, there was a span of 14 bases. The CDR3 nucleotides read TGTGCCAGCAGCTTGGAGGACAGTAGAAGGGAAGCTTTCTTT. As protein: CASSLEDSRREAFF.

This chain uses TRBV9 with TRBJ2-3; D not certain. This CDR3 is built from 11 residues. V shed 2 bases and J shed 5 bases, with 3 bases lying between them. Germline V gives CDR1 SGDLS, CDR2 YYNGEE. The CDR3 sequence is CASSVKDTQYF. The CDR3 DNA reads as TGTGCCAGCAGCGTGAAAGATACGCAGTATTTT.

J is TRBJ2-2 and V is TRBV5-1; D is possibly TRBD1 or TRBD2 (5 bases each). Per germline, CDR1 SGHRS and CDR2 YFSETQ. This CDR3 spans 14 amino acids. Trimming pared 6 bases from V and 6 bases from J, leaving 15 bases between. CDR3 DNA: TGCGCCAGCACCCTTGCTCAGGGAGCCGGGGAGCTGTTTTTT. Translation gives CASTLAQGAGELFF. Full variable domain (remainder filled in from reference TRBV5-1 and TRBJ2-2): KAGVTQTPRYLIKTRGQQVTLSCSPISGHRSVSWYQQTPGQGLQFLFEYFSETQRNKGNFPGRFSGRQFSNSRSEMNVSTLELGDSALYLCASTLAQGAGELFFGEGSRLTVL.

The chain employs TRBV27 and TRBJ2-1, with D tentatively TRBD2 (6 bases). The V gene's germline CDR1 is MNHEY and CDR2 SMNVEV (reference sequence). The germline V and J ends were trimmed by 3 bases and 6 bases, with 18 bases remaining between them. The CDR3 sequence is 16 residues long. The CDR3 DNA sequence: TGTGCCAGCAGTTTGAGGGCGACTAGTCGGGGCAATGAGCAGTTCTTC. This codes for CASSLRATSRGNEQFF.